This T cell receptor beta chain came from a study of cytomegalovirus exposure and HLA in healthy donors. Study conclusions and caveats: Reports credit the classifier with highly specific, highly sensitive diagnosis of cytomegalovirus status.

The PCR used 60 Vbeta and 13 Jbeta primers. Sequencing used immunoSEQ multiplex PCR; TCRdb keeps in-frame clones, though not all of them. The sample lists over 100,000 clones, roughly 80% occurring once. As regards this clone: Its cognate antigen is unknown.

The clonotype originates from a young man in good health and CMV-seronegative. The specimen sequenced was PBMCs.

CDR3 loop: CASSSWGQPQGTQYF. The DNA of the CDR3 is TGTGCCAGCAGCTCTTGGGGACAGCCTCAGGGGACCCAGTACTTC. V is TRBV7-2 and J is TRBJ2-5; 7 bases line up with TRBD1. The germline CDR1 and CDR2 sequences are SGHTA and FQGNSA. The CDR3 consists of 15 residues. The ends lost 4 bases at V and 7 bases at J; junction bases unmatched: 12. The full variable domain, with the rest looked up from reference TRBV7-2 and TRBJ2-5, is GAGVSQSPSNKVTEKGKDVELRCDPISGHTALYWYRQSLGQGLEFLIYFQGNSAPDKSGLPSDRFSAERTGGSVSTLTIQRTQQEDSAVYLCASSSWGQPQGTQYFGPGTRLLVL.